The rows below give T cell receptor beta chains drawn from one sample of a study of blood T cell repertoires in COVID-19. TCRdb keeps only in-frame clones here, not all; method: immunoSEQ multiplex PCR. The sample includes 150,000 to 200,000 clones, roughly 90% of them seen just once. Material for sequencing was PBMCs or T cells enriched from blood (not recorded which). The receptor set was obtained from a human donor with acute COVID-19. The donor label of this sample is uncertain. The CDR3 runs from the conserved cysteine through the conserved F or W. Each record gives: D gene, clone size, J gene, V gene, CDR3 DNA, CDR3 protein. D genes are given only for firm matches. Clone size is not always given. Where it is, it says once, few, many or a class for expanded clones.

-	-	TRBJ1-1	TRBV11-2	TGTGCCAGCAGCTTACTCGAGGGGACAAGGAACACTGAAGCTTTCTTT	CASSLLEGTRNTEAFF
-	-	TRBJ2-2	TRBV5-6	TGTGCCAGCAGCTTGCGGAGGACCGGGGAGCTGTTTTTT	CASSLRRTGELFF
-	-	TRBJ1-1	TRBV6-5	TGTGCCAGCAGTTACCGGACAACCATATTGAACACTGAAGCTTTCTTT	CASSYRTTILNTEAFF
-	few	TRBJ2-6	TRBV7-9	TGTGCCAGCAGCCCCCGACAGCCAGGGGCTGGGGCCAACGTCCTGACTTTC	CASSPRQPGAGANVLTF
TRBD1	few	TRBJ1-6	TRBV7-9	TGTGCCAGCAGCTGGGACAGGGCCCTTGGAAATTCACCCCTCCACTTT	CASSWDRALGNSPLHF
-	-	TRBJ2-3	TRBV4-3	TGCGCCAGCAGCCCCCGGAACAGCTACACAGATACGCAGTATTTT	CASSPRNSYTDTQYF
TRBD2	-	TRBJ2-5	TRBV4-1	TGCGCCAGCAGCCGAGGACTAGCGGGGGTCGTAGGGGCCCAGTACTTC	CASSRGLAGVVGAQYF
-	-	TRBJ1-1	TRBV10-3	TGTGCCATCAGTTTTAAACAGGGAATCGGCACTGAAGCTTTCTTT	CAISFKQGIGTEAFF
TRBD1	-	TRBJ1-1	TRBV5-1	TGCGCCAGCAGCCCGACAGGGGGCTTAACTGAAGCTTTCTTT	CASSPTGGLTEAFF
-	-	TRBJ2-1	TRBV30	TGTGCCTGGAGTGTAACGGTCAATGAGCAGTTCTTC	CAWSVTVNEQFF
TRBD1	once	TRBJ1-3	TRBV5-1	TGCGCCAGCAGCCCGGGACAGGCTGGAAACACCATATATTTT	CASSPGQAGNTIYF
TRBD1	-	TRBJ2-3	TRBV7-3	TGTGCCAGCAGCCCGACAGGGGCCCTCACAGATACGCAGTATTTT	CASSPTGALTDTQYF
-	-	TRBJ2-1	TRBV7-8	TGTGCCAGCAGCTTAGGACTAACGACCTACAATGAGCAGTTCTTC	CASSLGLTTYNEQFF
TRBD1	-	TRBJ2-2	TRBV10-3	TGTGCCATCAGTGAGTCTTGGACTACAGGGGGCGGTAACACCGGGGAGCTGTTTTTT	CAISESWTTGGGNTGELFF
-	-	TRBJ1-1	TRBV7-3	TGTGCCAGCAGCTCTACGTCTGGGAACACTGAAGCTTTCTTT	CASSSTSGNTEAFF
-	-	TRBJ1-1	TRBV4-3	TGCGCCAGCAGCCAGACCTATGGGGCCAGCACTGAAGCTTTCTTT	CASSQTYGASTEAFF
TRBD1	-	TRBJ1-5	TRBV15	TGTGCCACCAGCAGAGAATCAGGGGGGAGGAATCAGCCCCAGCATTTT	CATSRESGGRNQPQHF
-	-	TRBJ1-2	TRBV7-2	TGTGCCAGCAGCCGCATTTCCGGGGGACTTGATGGCTACACCTTC	CASSRISGGLDGYTF
-	-	TRBJ1-3	TRBV10-1	TGCGCCACCCCGGACAGAACTGGAAACACCATATATTTT	CATPDRTGNTIYF
TRBD1	-	TRBJ2-7	TRBV6-5	TGTGCCAGCCGGGACAGACCCTACGAGCAGTACTTC	CASRDRPYEQYF
TRBD1	-	TRBJ1-2	TRBV19	TGTGCCTGCCGGGACAGGGGCCGACTTAACTATGGCTACACCTTC	CACRDRGRLNYGYTF
-	-	TRBJ2-3	TRBV30	TGTGCCTGGGGTCAGTCCACAGATACGCAGTATTTT	CAWGQSTDTQYF
-	-	TRBJ1-1	TRBV7-8	TGTGCCAGCAGCCCGACTGGTTTGACCGGACTTGAAGCTTTCTTT	CASSPTGLTGLEAFF
-	-	TRBJ2-7	TRBV7-8	TGTGCCAGCAGCTTAGAAGTAGGGGGTGTCGAGCAGTACTTC	CASSLEVGGVEQYF
-	-	TRBJ2-3	TRBV24-1	TGTGCCACCTCCGGGACTGCCGAAAGAGCGGCAGATACGCAGTATTTT	CATSGTAERAADTQYF
-	-	TRBJ2-1	TRBV4-3	TGCGCCAGCAGCCAAGGAGCGAGACGGTCCTACAATGAGCAGTTCTTC	CASSQGARRSYNEQFF
-	-	TRBJ2-7	TRBV5-6	TGTGCCAGCAGCTTGTTTTTCAGGGGGGCCGACGAGCAGTACTTC	CASSLFFRGADEQYF
-	-	TRBJ1-2	TRBV12-3/TRBV12-4	TGTGCCAGCACCCCGATGGGGGGTGGCTACACCTTC	CASTPMGGGYTF
TRBD2	few	TRBJ2-1	TRBV7-9	TGTGCCAGCACCACTACGGGGGGGCAGGGTGAGCAGTTCTTC	CASTTTGGQGEQFF
-	-	TRBJ2-1	TRBV7-6	TGTGCCAGCAGCTTAGTCGCGGGACAGAGCTCCTACAATGAGCAGTTCTTC	CASSLVAGQSSYNEQFF
TRBD2	-	TRBJ2-5	TRBV2	TGTGCCAGCAGTCCCGGGACTAGCGGGGCGTTAAAAGAGACCCAGTACTTC	CASSPGTSGALKETQYF
TRBD1	-	TRBJ2-3	TRBV11-3	TGTGCCAGCAGCCGGGACAGGGTGGAAGATACGCAGTATTTT	CASSRDRVEDTQYF
TRBD2	-	TRBJ2-3	TRBV6-4	TGTGCCAGCAGTGAGGTAGCGGGGGGCTCAGATACGCAGTATTTT	CASSEVAGGSDTQYF
-	-	TRBJ2-3	TRBV11-2	TGTGCCAGCAGCCCGACTAGTAACACAGATACGCAGTATTTT	CASSPTSNTDTQYF
-	-	TRBJ1-2	TRBV5-1	TGCGCCAGCAGCTCTGTACTGACACCCCATGGCTACACCTTC	CASSSVLTPHGYTF
TRBD1	-	TRBJ2-7	TRBV7-9	TGTGCCAGCAGCATCCCGACAGGGTCTTCTGACGAGCAGTACTTC	CASSIPTGSSDEQYF
TRBD1	-	TRBJ2-7	TRBV27	TGTGCCAGCAGTTTTGGGGACAGAGGGTTCTACGAGCAGTACTTC	CASSFGDRGFYEQYF
-	once	TRBJ1-1	TRBV11-2	TGTGCCAGCAGGACCACAGGGATAGGGGTCGGGAACACTGAAGCTTTCTTT	CASRTTGIGVGNTEAFF
-	-	TRBJ2-7	TRBV5-6	TGTGCCAGCAGCTTGCGCTACGAGCAGTACTTC	CASSLRYEQYF
-	-	TRBJ2-5	TRBV25-1	TGTGCCAGCAGTCTACAGGGAGAGACCCAGTACTTC	CASSLQGETQYF
TRBD2	once	TRBJ2-1	TRBV4-1	TGCGCCAGCAGCCAAGGGACTAGCGGGGGAGAAGGTTACAATGAGCAGTTCTTC	CASSQGTSGGEGYNEQFF
-	-	TRBJ2-5	TRBV2	TGTGCCAGCGGCGGACAAGAGACCCAGTACTTC	CASGGQETQYF
TRBD1	few	TRBJ1-6	TRBV25-1	TGTGCCAGCAGTAAAATTGGGACAGCTAATTCACCCCTCCACTTT	CASSKIGTANSPLHF
-	-	TRBJ1-3	TRBV2	TGTGCCAGCAGTGAGTCCGGTTCTGGAAACACCATATATTTT	CASSESGSGNTIYF
-	-	TRBJ2-5	TRBV7-8	TGTGCCAGCAGCCCGCGAGGCCGACAGCTACAAGAGACCCAGTACTTC	CASSPRGRQLQETQYF
-	-	TRBJ2-1	TRBV2	TGTGCCAGCAGTGAAGGCAGGGCTCATGAGCAGTTCTTC	CASSEGRAHEQFF
TRBD2	-	TRBJ2-3	TRBV5-1	TGCGCCAGCAGCTTGGGCCTAGCGGGGGGAATCGGCACAGATACGCAGTATTTT	CASSLGLAGGIGTDTQYF
-	few	TRBJ1-1	TRBV27	TGTGCCAGCAGTTTATCCCACAGGGAGAACACTGAAGCTTTCTTT	CASSLSHRENTEAFF
-	-	TRBJ1-3	TRBV5-1	TGCGCCAGCAGCAGGGAGGATCGAAACACCATATATTTT	CASSREDRNTIYF
-	-	TRBJ1-1	TRBV27	TGTGCCAGCAGTTTATCGATAAACTTGAGGAACACTGAAGCTTTCTTT	CASSLSINLRNTEAFF
-	-	TRBJ2-5	TRBV9	TGTGCCAGCAGCGTCCGTACAGGACAAGAGACCCAGTACTTC	CASSVRTGQETQYF
TRBD1	-	TRBJ1-2	TRBV4-1	TGCGCCAGCAGCCAAGCCCGGACAGGAAACTATGGCTACACCTTC	CASSQARTGNYGYTF
-	-	TRBJ1-3	TRBV19	TGTGCCAGTAGTATAGCGGGGACATCCTTCTCTGGAAACACCATATATTTT	CASSIAGTSFSGNTIYF
TRBD1	-	TRBJ1-6	TRBV2	TGTGCCAGCAGTGAAGACAGGGGAAGTTCACCCCTCCACTTT	CASSEDRGSSPLHF
-	-	TRBJ2-2	TRBV18	TGTGCCAGCTCACCCATCGGTACCGGGGAGCTGTTTTTT	CASSPIGTGELFF
TRBD1	-	TRBJ1-1	TRBV27	TGTGCCAGCAGTCCCAAGACAGGGGTGAACACTGAAGCTTTCTTT	CASSPKTGVNTEAFF